This T cell receptor beta chain stems from a study of blood T cells in healthy people across ages (dated by TCRdb to about 2015). Broadly, across the study: In model experiments, roughly one uniquely barcoded TCR beta cDNA molecule per two T cells was captured by template switching. Using deep sequencing normalized with unique cDNA molecular identifiers, the study measured how TCR beta repertoire diversity changes with age. The donors were split into four age groups: young (average 16 years), middle-aged (more than 35), aged (around 67) and long-lived (roughly 77). The study analyzed two additional independent replicas of 1 million unique cDNA reads from the same blood draw for two donors, one aged 18 to 29 and one aged 80 or older. The investigation overall reported the following: Observed TCR beta diversity per million T cells fell roughly linearly with age, and a significant reduction was already apparent by age roughly 40. The long-lived group showed more naive CD4+ T cells, fewer expanded clones and increased TCR diversity than the aged group, suggesting age selection. Because the CMV infection status of the donors was unknown, age-related changes in expanded clonotypes may potentially have been confounded. Conclusive comparison of naive and antigen-experienced compartments was prevented by the profiling of bulk unsorted PBMCs. Observed TCR beta diversity correlated strongly with the percentage of naive T cells measured by flow cytometry. Total diversity estimates from one million sequenced T cells were considered lower bounds and underestimates.

Of note for this clonotype: This clone's antigen is unknown. Base qualities are missing; no much larger clone stands one base away.

Relative to germline, V is 0 bases shorter and J is 6 bases shorter, with 15 bases between their ends. The germline V gene gives CDR1 as SGDLS and CDR2 as YYNGEE. The CDR3 runs 16 amino acids, cysteine and phenylalanine included. Left in the record is the CDR3 DNA by itself, 48 bases read in frame from the first base. The library was produced with 5' RACE. TCRdb records Illumina HiSeq 2500 as the sequencer. A second PCR of 7 to 11 cycles was performed with a sample-barcoded 5' primer and a J-beta primer mix. Each TCR beta cDNA molecule received a unique molecular identifier from a template-switch 5' adaptor carrying 12 random nucleotides. At least 2.5 million CDR3-containing paired-end reads were obtained from each sample. First-strand cDNA synthesis was performed from all RNA using the Mint cDNA synthesis kit, with priming by a TRBC-specific oligonucleotide. All cDNA was treated with uracil-DNA glycosylase and then went through a first 18-cycle PCR with the universal primers M1SS and BC2_uni_R. The published analysis was carried out like this. For normalization, 1 million high-quality reads were randomly selected from each sample, with every read carrying a distinct molecular identifier. Reads sharing molecular identifiers were discarded rather than binned into consensus sequences. MiTCR, set to a Q25 quality threshold and the strictest error-elimination algorithm, was used for CDR3 identification, clonotype clustering and error correction. A nonparametric unseen species model with Euler transformation was used to estimate lower-bound total TCR beta diversity. The public reads were run again by TCRdb, first through fastp at Q25 and then through MiXCR, and only productive beta chains were kept. Records with the same CDR3 protein are collapsed into one entry carrying the most frequent genes and DNA. The V and J calls and clone size come from TCRdb's table, not from the authors' own analysis. In this sample the table shows more than 600,000 distinct CDR3 sequences, roughly 25% of which occur a single time. The ten largest clones capture more than 7.5% of the sample.

Donors were a few dozen systemically healthy Caucasian individuals from Russia aged 6 to 90 years. Each donor gave around 9.9 milliliters of peripheral blood, collected into EDTA-treated Vacutainer tubes. PBMCs were isolated by Ficoll-Paque density-gradient centrifugation, with at least 6 million obtained per sample. Total RNA, at least 6 micrograms per sample, was extracted from PBMCs with Trizol reagent. The percentages of naive CD45RAhigh/CD27high T cells were determined by flow cytometry on a PBMC aliquot from every donor. Another study also made use of these data, one on T cells of mothers and their children. As noted in the second study: Nine systemically healthy Caucasian individuals, comprising three mothers and their six children, were included as donors. cDNA synthesis consumed the entire amount of extracted RNA, loaded at approximately 1.4 ug RNA in each 15 ul reaction. In the second PCR, the M1S primer introduced both the sample barcodes and 2-4 random nucleotides. More than 8.5 million TCR beta CDR3 reads were obtained from each mother, and roughly 3 million reads were obtained from each child. In both related and unrelated pairs, thymic selection shapes the output of TCR recombination in a similar way, with inherited differences having only a minor effect. Normalized repertoire overlap was always found to be slightly, but never significantly, higher in related mother-child pairs than in unrelated mother-child pairs. With a sensitivity of around 97 clones per million clonotypes, no persistent microchimeric T cell clones were detected. The study used deep NGS to compare TCR beta repertoires of mothers and children, seeking features distinguishing related mother-child pairs from unrelated individuals. On average, the children were approximately 11 +/- 4 years old, while the mothers were around 40 +/- 4 years old. After adapter ligation was performed with NEBNext reagents, the libraries were sequenced on an Illumina HiSeq 2000 with 100+100 nt paired-end reads. To prevent cross-contamination, the mother and child libraries were prepared a month apart and were sequenced in separate runs. Each donor had between about 450,000 and 2,200,000 distinct TCR beta clonotypes identified. Naive TCR beta clonotypes were estimated from low-frequency clonotypes matched to each donor's FACS-determined naive share, without sorting.

Material: blood. The receptor chain draws on TRBV9 and TRBJ1-4; tentative D gene TRBD1, with 5 bases matching. This sequence was found in a boy under 18 in good health. The DNA is TGTGCCAGCAGCGTAGCCAGCCGAGGGGCTGATGAAAAACTGTTTTTT. It encodes CASSVASRGADEKLFF.